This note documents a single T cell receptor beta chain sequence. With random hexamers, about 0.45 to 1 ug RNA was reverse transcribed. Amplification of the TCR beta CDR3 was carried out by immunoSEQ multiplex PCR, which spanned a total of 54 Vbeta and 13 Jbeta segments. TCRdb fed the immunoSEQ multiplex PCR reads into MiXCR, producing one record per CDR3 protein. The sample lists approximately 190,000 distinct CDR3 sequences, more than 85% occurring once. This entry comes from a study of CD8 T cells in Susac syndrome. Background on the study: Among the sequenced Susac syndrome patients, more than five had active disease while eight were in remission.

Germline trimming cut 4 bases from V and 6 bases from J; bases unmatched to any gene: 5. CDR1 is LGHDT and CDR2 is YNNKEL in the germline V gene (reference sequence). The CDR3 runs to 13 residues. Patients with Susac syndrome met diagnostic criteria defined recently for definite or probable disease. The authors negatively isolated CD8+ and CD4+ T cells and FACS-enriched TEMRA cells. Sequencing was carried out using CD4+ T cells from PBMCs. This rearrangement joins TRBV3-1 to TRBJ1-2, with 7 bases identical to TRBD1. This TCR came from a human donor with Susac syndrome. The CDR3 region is CASSLQGFDGYTF. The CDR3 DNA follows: TGTGCCAGCAGCCTACAGGGGTTCGATGGCTACACCTTC.